The source of this T cell receptor (beta chain) is a study of cytomegalovirus exposure and HLA in healthy donors. Study-level findings and limits: A few chains linked to CMV were shown in vitro to be specific for CMV antigens. There were around 160 TCR beta chains listed as cytomegalovirus-associated.

This clone was seen once. Its antigen is unidentified. With 1 base clipped from V and 4 bases from J, the junction kept 10 bases outside the gene matches. Germline CDR1 reads MDHEN; CDR2 reads SYDVKM. This CDR3 is 17 amino acids long. Some clones are missing from TCRdb's copy, which holds only in-frame ones; the method was immunoSEQ multiplex PCR. The table lists 65,000 to 70,000 clones, around 93% of them singletons, with approximately 3.4% in the top ten. Sequenced material: PBMCs. The sequence was collected from a man younger than 30 in good health and CMV-seronegative. The rearrangement links TRBV28 to TRBJ2-3; 8 bases fit TRBD2. The CDR3 region is CASSLFPRSGSADTQYF. CDR3 nucleotide sequence: TGTGCCAGCAGTTTATTCCCCCGCAGCGGGAGCGCAGATACGCAGTATTTT.